The clone carrying this T cell receptor beta chain was observed a single time. The sample belongs to a study of blood T cell repertoires in COVID-19. Original handling: Reference gene primers were amplified, and this amplification served to estimate nucleated cell counts. Libraries were prepared by immunoSEQ multiplex PCR; TCRdb keeps only in-frame clonotypes and omits some of them. V, J and clone size are taken as reported in that table, and D and trimming were inferred from the DNA itself. The sample lists over 250,000 clones; 83% were seen once. The CDR3 is 17 residues long. The J segment lost 5 bases and the V segment lost 0 bases, leaving 8 bases of the junction unmatched. The germline gives CDR1 SGHRS, CDR2 YFSETQ.

The source material was peripheral blood. This TCR came from a woman aged 45-59 years who had recovered from COVID-19. The chain joins TRBV5-1 to TRBJ2-3, with 11 bases that match TRBD2. CDR3 loop: CASSLALAGGPQDTQYF. In nucleotides, the CDR3 is TGCGCCAGCAGCTTGGCCTTAGCGGGAGGGCCTCAAGATACGCAGTATTTT.